The subject of this entry is one T cell receptor beta chain. The antigen it binds to is not known. Base-call qualities are not available, and no considerably larger clone is one nucleotide away. These data originate in a study of human T cells and chemical hapten exposure (dated by TCRdb to 2020 to 2022). Looking at the study overall: For sensitization, 2% DPC in acetone was applied to a roughly 2 cm by roughly 2 cm area of upper inner arm skin. Patch testing was done on the upper back using Finn chambers containing 0.01% DPC, and results were scored after 6 days according to International Contact Dermatitis Research Group standards. Patient blood was sampled pre-sensitization (week 0) and at 2, 6 and about 24 weeks after DPC sensitization. The patient cohort, mostly female, included alopecia areata with under or over 50% scalp involvement, alopecia totalis and alopecia universalis. The study tracked peripheral blood TCR repertoire changes in vivo during primary and secondary sensitization to the hapten diphenylcyclopropenone (DPC) in alopecia patients. Blood for TCR sequencing was provided by twenty-nine alopecia patients at one to four time points (pre-sensitization, 2, 6 and 24 weeks). The libraries were sequenced as a pool, and the TCR yield per sample differed mostly because of small variations in library volumes within the pool. Throughout the roughly 23-week study period, patients were also given weekly therapeutic DPC doses on the scalp. Overall study outcomes, separate from this receptor: Compared with pre-sensitization or healthy control sets, expanded TCRs formed significantly more large CDR3 similarity clusters, which is consistent with antigen-driven responses. The number of PT1 expanded TCRs positively correlated with patch test score, significant at thresholds 8, 16 and 32 but not 4. After repeated subsampling, the strength of the expansion versus patch-test correlation and the threshold at which it became significant changed. No change with DPC sensitization was found in the number of TCRs above 1 in 1000 frequency, and no evidence of global repertoire structure alterations was found. Because every patient had alopecia, a presumed autoimmune disease, the patients' immune response might differ from that of healthy individuals.

Library construction relied on RACE. TCRdb names NextSeq 500 as the instrument used. During library preparation, unique molecular identifiers were attached to individual cDNA molecules so that TCRs could be counted in a quantitative, reproducible way. Each blood RNA sample was used to sequence both TCR alpha and TCR beta chains. The paper's processing steps were these. The median number of TCRs per sample was around 100,000, ranging from roughly 23,224 to 690,600. The Decombinator software suite was used to annotate V, J and CDR3 in the TCR reads. To make PS versus PT1 abundance plots, every sample was subsampled to the same number of TCRs (28,000). Expanded TCRs were defined as absent before sensitization and observed at least eight times at the 2-week time point. TCRdb trimmed public reads at Q25 via fastp, called clones via MiXCR and kept in-frame beta chains. Here each entry gathers all rows of one CDR3 protein and keeps the most common genes and DNA. The V and J calls come from TCRdb's annotation, not from the publication. The sample profile shows around 260,000 distinct CDR3 sequences; 7.5% to 10% of them were found once. About 2.5% of the sample is in the top ten clones.

The sample's time point, from its label and the paper: pre-sensitization, week 0. Interpreted using the paper, the treatment or condition label stands for: therapeutic diphenylcyclopropenone sensitization with weekly scalp DPC. At each patch-test visit, blood was drawn before the patch test was applied. Patients were eligible if aged 18 to 70, diagnosed with alopecia and judged suitable for DPC therapy, and pregnant patients were excluded. Total RNA was isolated from unfractionated whole blood collected in Tempus Blood RNA tubes. Its CDR3 holds 15 amino acids, cysteine through phenylalanine. The entry retains the CDR3 DNA only, 45 bases that are in frame from base 1. Trimming accounts for 4 bases at V and 1 base at J, while the number of junction bases matched to no gene is 2. For CDR1 and CDR2, the germline V gene lists SGHTA and FQGNSA.

The receptor was derived from a woman in her forties with alopecia areata. Some clones in this sample may be carry-over from other donors' samples. The rearrangement joined TRBV7-2 to TRBJ2-5; TRBD2 fits 11 bases in the junction. Sequencing used whole blood, obtained in connection with sensitization to the hapten diphenylcyclopropenone (DPC). The CDR3: CASSSLAGAQETQYF. The bases read TGTGCCAGCAGCTCACTAGCGGGAGCCCAAGAGACCCAGTACTTC.